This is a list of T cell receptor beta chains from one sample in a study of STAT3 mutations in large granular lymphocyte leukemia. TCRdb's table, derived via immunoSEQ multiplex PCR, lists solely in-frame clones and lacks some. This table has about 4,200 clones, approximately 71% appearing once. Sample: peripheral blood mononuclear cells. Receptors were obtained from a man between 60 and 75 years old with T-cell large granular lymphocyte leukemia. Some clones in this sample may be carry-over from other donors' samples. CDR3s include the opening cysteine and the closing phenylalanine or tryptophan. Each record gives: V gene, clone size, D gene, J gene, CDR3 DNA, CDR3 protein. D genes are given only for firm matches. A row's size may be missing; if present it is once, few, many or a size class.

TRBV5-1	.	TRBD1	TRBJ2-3	TGCGCCAGCAGCTTGGAAGGACAGGGCACAGATACGCAGTATTTT	CASSLEGQGTDTQYF
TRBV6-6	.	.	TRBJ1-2	TGTGCCAGCAGTTATTTCCCGGGACTCTGGAACTATGGCTACACCTTC	CASSYFPGLWNYGYTF
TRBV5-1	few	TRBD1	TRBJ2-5	TGCGCCAGCAGCTCGACAGGGGGCGCATGGGAGACCCAGTACTTC	CASSSTGGAWETQYF
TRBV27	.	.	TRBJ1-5	TGTGCCAGCAGTTTAGTGAGGGGAAATCAGCCCCAGCATTTT	CASSLVRGNQPQHF
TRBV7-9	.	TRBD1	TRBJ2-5	TGTGCCAGCAGCTGGACAGGGGTGCAAGAGACCCAGTACTTC	CASSWTGVQETQYF
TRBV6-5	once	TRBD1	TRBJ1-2	TGTGCCAGCAGTCGACAGGGGGCGGAGAGCGGCTACACCTTC	CASSRQGAESGYTF
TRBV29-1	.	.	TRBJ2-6	TGCAGCGTACGCTCTGGGGCCAACGTCCTGACTTTC	CSVRSGANVLTF
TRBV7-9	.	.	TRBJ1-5	TGTGCCAGCAGCTTAAATCAGGCGGGGCCCCAGCATTTT	CASSLNQAGPQHF
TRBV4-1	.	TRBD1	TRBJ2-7	TGCGCCAGCAGCCCAGGGGGACAGGGTACCGACGAGCAGTACTTC	CASSPGGQGTDEQYF
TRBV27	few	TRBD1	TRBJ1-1	TGTGCCAGCAGCTCGGACAGGGGGGCTTTCTTT	CASSSDRGAFF
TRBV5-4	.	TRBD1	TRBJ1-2	TGTGCCAGCAGCCTTCCGGACAGGGGGCTAGCTAACTATGGCTACACCTTC	CASSLPDRGLANYGYTF
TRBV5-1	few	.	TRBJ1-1	TGCGCCAGCAGCTCAGGAGAGGGGAACACTGAAGCTTTCTTT	CASSSGEGNTEAFF
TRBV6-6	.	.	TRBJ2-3	TGTGCCAGCAGTTACTCGGCAGGTAGCACAGATACGCAGTATTTT	CASSYSAGSTDTQYF
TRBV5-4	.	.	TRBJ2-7	TGTGCCAGCAGCTTGGAAAGGCAGATCTACGAGCAGTACTTC	CASSLERQIYEQYF
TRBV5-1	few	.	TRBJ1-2	TGCGCCAGCAGCCCGGGTCCCGATAACTATGGCTACACCTTC	CASSPGPDNYGYTF
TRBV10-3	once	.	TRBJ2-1	TGTGCCATCAGTGAGTTTCCAGGGGGGCAGACTAGCGATGAGCAGTTCTTC	CAISEFPGGQTSDEQFF
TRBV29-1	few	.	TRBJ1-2	TGCAGCGTTGAAGAGGGGCATGGCTACACCTTC	CSVEEGHGYTF
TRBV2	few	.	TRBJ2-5	TGTGCCAGCAGACGTTCTACCCAGTACTTC	CASRRSTQYF
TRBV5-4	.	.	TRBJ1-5	TGTGCCAGCAGCTTGCAGGGGACAAATCAGCCCCAGCATTTT	CASSLQGTNQPQHF
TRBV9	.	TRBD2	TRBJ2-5	TGTGCCAGCAGCGTTAGCGGGGGGGCCCCAGAGACCCAGTACTTC	CASSVSGGAPETQYF
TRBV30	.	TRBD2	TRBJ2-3	TGTGCCTGGACCAGCGGGAGTCAGTACACAGATACGCAGTATTTT	CAWTSGSQYTDTQYF
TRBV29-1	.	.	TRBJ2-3	TGCAGCGGGGCCCTCACAGATACGCAGTATTTT	CSGALTDTQYF
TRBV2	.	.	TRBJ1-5	TGTGCCAGCAGGACAGTTAATCAGCCCCAGCATTTT	CASRTVNQPQHF
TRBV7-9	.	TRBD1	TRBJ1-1	TGTGCCAGCAGCTTAGTGATAGGGACAGGGGATAAAGCTTTCTTT	CASSLVIGTGDKAFF
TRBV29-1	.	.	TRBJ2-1	TGCAGCGTTGAAGGGCTGCAGACCAATGAGCAGTTCTTC	CSVEGLQTNEQFF
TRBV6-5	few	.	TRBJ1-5	TGTGCCAGCAGTTATTACCCTGGAAATCAGCCCCAGCATTTT	CASSYYPGNQPQHF
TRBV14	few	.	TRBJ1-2	TGTGCCAGCAGTCGGACAGAAAACTATGGCTACACCTTC	CASSRTENYGYTF
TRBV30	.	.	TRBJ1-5	TGTGCCTGGACCTTACCCCGGGGGGCGATTCAGCCCCAGCATTTT	CAWTLPRGAIQPQHF